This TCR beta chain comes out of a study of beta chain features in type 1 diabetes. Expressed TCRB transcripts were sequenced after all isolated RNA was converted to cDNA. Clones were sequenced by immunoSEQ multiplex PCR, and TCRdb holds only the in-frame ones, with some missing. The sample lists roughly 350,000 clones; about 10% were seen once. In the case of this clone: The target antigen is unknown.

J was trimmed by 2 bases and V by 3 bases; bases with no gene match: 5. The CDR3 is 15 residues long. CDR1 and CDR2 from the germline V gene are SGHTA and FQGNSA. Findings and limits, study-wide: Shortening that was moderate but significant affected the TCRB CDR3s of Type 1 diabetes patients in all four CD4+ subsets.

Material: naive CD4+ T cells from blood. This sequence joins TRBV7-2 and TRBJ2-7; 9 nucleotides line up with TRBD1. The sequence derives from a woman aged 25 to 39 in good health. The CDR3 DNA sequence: TGTGCCAGCAGCTTCCACGGGACAGGGACCTACGAGCAGTACTTC. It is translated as CASSFHGTGTYEQYF.